This entry is about one TCR beta chain. Its antigen is not identified. The data are from a study of cytomegalovirus exposure and HLA in healthy donors. The study, taken as a whole, reports: Later examination showed HLA-associated TCR beta chains had greater clonal expansion than equally common others.

Trimming took off 3 bases at V and 1 base at J, with 3 bases between the two ends. The germline gives CDR1 LGHNT, CDR2 FRNRAP. CDR3 length: 12 amino acids. The study ran its PCR with 60 Vbeta and 13 Jbeta primers. The assay was immunoSEQ multiplex PCR, and TCRdb's table has in-frame clones only and misses some. Of roughly 250,000 clones in the sample, roughly 70% were seen once. The receptor comes from a female donor in good health and CMV-seronegative. The chain combines TRBV12-5 with TRBJ1-1, with D uncertain. The sequencing sample was made of PBMCs. CDR3 sequence: CASGFRNTEAFF. The DNA of the CDR3 is TGTGCTAGTGGTTTTAGGAACACTGAAGCTTTCTTT. The entire variable domain, with the rest obtained from reference TRBV12-5 and TRBJ1-1, is as follows: DARVTQTPRHKVTEMGQEVTMRCQPILGHNTVFWYRQTMMQGLELLAYFRNRAPLDDSGMPKDRFSAEMPDATLATLKIQPSEPRDSAVYFCASGFRNTEAFFGQGTRLTVV.